This T cell receptor (beta chain) came from a study of T cells in Graves' hyperthyroidism and ophthalmopathy. The CDR3 is 11 amino acids. Germline V lookup: CDR1 DFQATT, CDR2 SNEGSKA (reference sequence). Trimming took 3 bases from V and 8 from J; bases not matched to a gene: 3. A Clinical Activity Score of at least 3, a NOSPECS grade of at least 4 and a duration under 3 months were recorded in the ophthalmopathy patients. Uncontrolled infection, other autoimmune disease, pregnancy or lactation led to exclusion. Using around 10 ml of fresh peripheral blood, PBMCs were prepared. As concerns this clonotype: Its matching antigen is unknown.

Study findings and constraints: Most thyroid-expanded clonotypes above 0.001 were also found in blood.

TCR beta CDR3 sequences were amplified from RNA transcripts. Researchers ran a first-round RT-PCR on the TCR CDR3 using the HTBI primer set. Each CDR3 protein is one row after TCRdb ran MiXCR on the multiplex PCR reads. The table records around 270,000 distinct CDR3 sequences, roughly a fifth of them present only once. The material sequenced was blood. The TCR comes from a man in his fifties with Graves' ophthalmopathy. The V gene is TRBV20-1, the J gene TRBJ1-1; 7 bases are a match to TRBD1. CDR3 amino acids: CSASAGGEAFF. DNA of the CDR3: TGCAGTGCTAGTGCAGGGGGAGAAGCTTTCTTT.